This record looks at one T cell receptor beta chain sequence and its context. Looked up from germline, CDR1 is SGHAT and CDR2 is FQNNGV. CDR3 size: 15 residues. Deletions cut 3 bases from V and 2 bases from J, with 12 bases between. TCRdb redid the calling of the 5' RACE reads with MiXCR, one entry per CDR3 protein. The repertoire holds tens of thousands of distinct CDR3 sequences, with roughly 6.8% as singletons. These data belong to a study of early T cells in non-severe SARS-CoV-2 infection. This receptor was obtained from an adult who was a healthcare worker with PCR-confirmed SARS-CoV-2 infection or an uninfected control (not recorded which). The chain joins TRBV11-2 to TRBJ2-3; weak D call: TRBD1 (6 bases). Sequencing used whole blood, obtained at baseline. The CDR3 DNA sequence: TGTGCCAGCAGCTTCACTGGACAGATCACAGATACGCAGTATTTT. This sequence encodes CASSFTGQITDTQYF.